This T cell receptor beta chain was sequenced during a study of blood T cells in healthy people across ages. Whole-study findings and limits: Fewer expanded clones and more diversity marked long-lived versus aged donors.

Primed by a sample-barcoded 5' primer and a J-beta primer mix, a second PCR proceeded for about 6 to 12 cycles. Using its own MiXCR run on the 5' RACE reads, TCRdb lists one record per CDR3 protein. The sample contains about 1.4 million distinct CDR3 sequences, 45% to 70% of which appear only once. The donors, all healthy, were Caucasians living in Russia, aged about 6 to 95. Peripheral blood from each donor was collected in a volume of ten milliliters. V dropped 4 bases and J dropped 3 bases, with 12 bases sitting between them. From germline, CDR1 is SQVTM and CDR2 ANQGSEA. This CDR3 has 14 residues. This clonotype appeared a few times. Its matching antigen is unknown.

The rearrangement uses TRBV29-1 and TRBJ2-2; a possible D gene is TRBD2 (5 bases). The source of this sequence is a man aged 18 to 30 in good health. Sequences were obtained from blood. CDR3: CSVAEGGHTGELFF. DNA of the CDR3: TGCAGCGTTGCAGAGGGTGGGCACACCGGGGAGCTGTTTTTT.